This entry lists 24 T cell receptor beta chains sequenced from one sample in a study of shared clonotypes between healthy human individuals. CD8 cells regarded as naive lacked CD45RO, were positively chosen for CCR7, and omitted terminally differentiated effector memory CD45RA+ cells. The assay was immunoSEQ multiplex PCR, and TCRdb's table has in-frame clones only and misses some. This sample has about 2.2 million clones; more than 85% occur once, and the top ten carry over 1.5%. Sequencing used naive CD8+ T cells from PBMCs. These receptors were taken from a man younger than 35 in good health. Some clones in this sample may be carry-over from other donors' samples.

This clone has only one observation. The CDR3 loop is CASSSRPDSENTGELFF. In nucleotides, the CDR3 is TGTGCCAGCAGCTCCCGCCCGGATAGCGAGAACACCGGGGAGCTGTTTTTT. The V call is TRBV5-4, the J call TRBJ2-2; D might be TRBD2 (5 bases). CDR3 length equals 17 residues. Germline loops: CDR1 SGHNT, CDR2 YYREEE (reference sequence). The V gene lost 3 bases and the J gene lost 1 base, with 16 bases spanning the gap.

In its sample, this clone was seen once. The CDR3 loop is CASSTGLAGIYNEQFF. DNA of the CDR3: TGTGCCAGTAGTACCGGACTAGCGGGAATCTACAATGAGCAGTTCTTC. The J gene is TRBJ2-1, the V gene TRBV19, with 12 nucleotides matching TRBD2. The CDR3 extends over 16 amino acids. Germline CDR1 LNHDA, CDR2 SQIVND (reference sequence). V dropped 4 bases and J dropped 3; count of bases not matched to a gene: 4.

V is TRBV25-1 and J is TRBJ1-5; D perhaps matches TRBD1 (6 bases). The V end was cut by 2 bases, the J end by 2 bases, with 13 bases between. The germline CDR1 and CDR2 sequences are MGHDK and SYGVNS. The CDR3 extends over 16 amino acids. The DNA for the CDR3 is TGTGCCAGCAGTGAAGTCGGGGGCCCGGGCAATCAGCCCCAGCATTTT. It specifies CASSEVGGPGNQPQHF.

The chain employs TRBV4-1 and TRBJ2-7; D is unclear. The V gene lost 4 bases and the J gene lost 1 base, with 20 bases spanning the gap. CDR3 size: 17 residues. The germline V gene encodes CDR1 MGHRA and CDR2 YSYEKL. The CDR3 DNA reads as TGCGCCAGCAGCCTCGCCCCCACCGGGCCAAAATCCTACGAGCAGTACTTC. This codes for CASSLAPTGPKSYEQYF.

This rearrangement joins TRBV16 to TRBJ1-2; D is unresolved. The V end lost 3 bases, the J end lost 8 bases, and 13 bases lay between the germline ends. CDR1 and CDR2 from the germline V gene are KGHSY and FQNENV. This CDR3 has 13 amino acids. CDR3 DNA: TGTGCCAGCAGCCAGTGGAGAGAGAGGGGCTACACCTTC. It specifies CASSQWRERGYTF.

J is TRBJ1-1 and V is TRBV5-4, with no clear D. Between the trimmed V and J ends, which lost 4 bases and 1 base, there was a span of 5 bases. Germline V gene lookup returns CDR1 SGHNT and CDR2 YYREEE (reference sequence). The CDR3 sequence is 12 residues long. The CDR3 DNA follows: TGTGCCAGCAGCACCTGGAACACTGAAGCTTTCTTT. Protein sequence: CASSTWNTEAFF.

The CDR3 DNA sequence: TGTGCCAGCAGCCCCGGACAGAGAGCAGGGACCCAGCATTTT. The encoded protein is CASSPGQRAGTQHF. V usage is TRBV7-9 and J usage is TRBJ1-5; a possible D gene is TRBD1 (6 bases). CDR1 is SEHNR and CDR2 is FQNEAQ in the germline V gene (reference sequence). The CDR3 loop spans 14 amino acids. Trimming took 5 bases from V and 11 from J, leaving 19 bases between them.

The chain couples TRBV4-1 to TRBJ1-1, with 7 nucleotides matching TRBD1. Per the germline V gene, CDR1 is MGHRA and CDR2 is YSYEKL. This CDR3 has 15 residues. V shed 5 bases and J 1 base; nucleotides not matched to a gene: 7. CDR3 nucleotide sequence: TGCGCCAGCAGCTACCGAGGACAGGCGAACACTGAAGCTTTCTTT. Its translation: CASSYRGQANTEAFF.

The chain employs TRBV28 and TRBJ2-1, with a tentative D call TRBD2 (6 bases). The CDR3 consists of 14 residues. Germline CDR1 MDHEN, CDR2 SYDVKM. V was pared by 8 bases and J by 2 bases, with 13 bases between. CDR3 amino acids: CASRRDTTYNEQFF. In DNA form, the CDR3 reads TGTGCCAGCCGGCGGGATACGACCTACAATGAGCAGTTCTTC.

V and J are TRBV7-9 and TRBJ2-4; possible D gene TRBD2, 6 bases. The V and J ends lost 2 bases and 8 bases respectively, with 16 bases between them. The CDR3 consists of 15 residues. Per germline, CDR1 SEHNR and CDR2 FQNEAQ (reference sequence). CDR3 residues: CASSLIQGLRDIQYF. The CDR3 DNA reads as TGTGCCAGCAGCTTAATTCAGGGACTGAGGGACATTCAGTACTTC.

This clone was found once. The rearrangement uses TRBV27 and TRBJ1-2; 8 bases line up with TRBD1. The V segment lost 3 bases and the J segment 10 bases; nucleotides outside the gene matches: 13. The CDR3 loop spans 15 amino acids. Germline values: CDR1 MNHEY, CDR2 SMNVEV (reference sequence). The CDR3: CASSLQASGGIDYTF. For the CDR3, the DNA is TGTGCCAGCAGTTTGCAAGCTTCAGGGGGCATAGACTACACCTTC.

The chain recombines TRBV6-5 with TRBJ2-1, with no clear D. V lost 6 bases and J lost 6, with 9 bases in between. The CDR3 extends over 12 amino acids. CDR1 is MNHEY, CDR2 SVGAGI, per germline. CDR3 coding DNA: TGTGCCAGCAGCGGGCTGGCCAATGAGCAGTTCTTC. It codes for CASSGLANEQFF.

This chain joins TRBV27 and TRBJ2-2, with 7 positions matching TRBD1. The CDR3 covers 15 residues. J was trimmed by 7 bases and V by 5 bases; bases with no gene match: 10. CDR1 and CDR2 from the germline V gene are MNHEY and SMNVEV (reference sequence). The CDR3, as DNA: TGTGCCAGCAGTCCCATCGACCGGACAGGCGGGGAGCTGTTTTTT. This translates into CASSPIDRTGGELFF.

The chain has TRBV19 and TRBJ2-7; 7 bases are shared with TRBD1. Germline V gene data show CDR1 as LNHDA and CDR2 as SQIVND (reference sequence). V lost 4 bases to trimming and J lost 12 bases; unmatched junction nucleotides: 6. The CDR3 is 11 amino acids. The CDR3 DNA is TGTGCCAGTAGTACCCCGGGACAGACGTACTTC. Its protein is CASSTPGQTYF.

The gene calls are TRBV27 and TRBJ2-1; tentative D call: TRBD2 (5 bases). The V end was cut by 8 bases, the J end by 6 bases, with 20 bases between. This CDR3 spans 15 amino acids. Germline values: CDR1 MNHEY, CDR2 SMNVEV (reference sequence). CDR3 in amino acids: CASRGRYKSPNEQFF. The CDR3 region has the DNA TGTGCCAGCCGGGGAAGGTATAAGTCCCCCAATGAGCAGTTCTTC.

The V call is TRBV4-1, the J call TRBJ1-4; 10 positions agree with TRBD1. Trimming took 1 base from V and 3 from J; bases not matched to a gene: 14. Germline CDR1 and CDR2: MGHRA and YSYEKL. The CDR3 length is 20 residues. The CDR3 sequence is CASSQGTIRQGARANEKLFF. CDR3 DNA: TGCGCCAGCAGCCAAGGGACCATTCGACAGGGGGCGCGGGCTAATGAAAAACTGTTTTTT.

This rearrangement joins TRBV14 to TRBJ1-4, with D possibly TRBD1 on 5 matching bases. Germline values: CDR1 SGHDN, CDR2 FVKESK. Trimming cost V 4 bases and J 2 bases, with 11 bases left between them. This CDR3 contains 15 residues. The DNA for the CDR3 is TGTGCCAGCAGCCGTTGGGGCAGCACTAATGAAAAACTGTTTTTT. This encodes CASSRWGSTNEKLFF. Looking up the rest from reference TRBV14 and TRBJ1-4 gives the full variable domain: EAGVTQFPSHSVIEKGQTVTLRCDPISGHDNLYWYRRVMGKEIKFLLHFVKESKQDESGMPNNRFLAERTGGTYSTLKVQPAELEDSGVYFCASSRWGSTNEKLFFGSGTQLSVL.

This chain connects TRBV27 to TRBJ2-3, with 7 positions matching TRBD2. Germline V gives CDR1 MNHEY, CDR2 SMNVEV (reference sequence). The junction had 16 bases not matched to a gene; V was cut back by 0 bases and J by 1 base. This CDR3 is built from 20 residues. CDR3 sequence: CASSLSGGWGNKERTDTQYF. CDR3 sequence (DNA): TGTGCCAGCAGTTTATCGGGGGGGTGGGGAAATAAGGAACGCACAGATACGCAGTATTTT.

This clone appeared once. This chain links TRBV27 with TRBJ2-2; 12 positions agree with TRBD2. The CDR3 sequence is 18 residues long. CDR1 is MNHEY, CDR2 SMNVEV, per germline (reference sequence). Trimming removed 8 bases from V and 1 base from J; junction bases left unmatched: 11. Here the CDR3 DNA reads TGTGCCAGCTCCTTTCCCGGGACTAGCGGGCTGAACACCGGGGAGCTGTTTTTT. Protein sequence: CASSFPGTSGLNTGELFF.

V gene TRBV6-5 combines with J gene TRBJ2-7; 7 nucleotides align to TRBD1. In germline, CDR1 is MNHEY, CDR2 SVGAGI. Trimming removed 0 bases from V and 5 bases from J; junction bases left unmatched: 4. CDR3 size: 14 residues. The CDR3 region is CASSYSKTGDEQYF. In DNA form, the CDR3 reads TGTGCCAGCAGTTACTCGAAAACAGGGGACGAGCAGTACTTC.

Here the CDR3 DNA reads TGTGCCAGCAGCTTAGCACAGGGAATAGTCCACGAGCAGTACTTC. Protein sequence: CASSLAQGIVHEQYF. The V call is TRBV7-2, the J call TRBJ2-7; D is possibly TRBD1 (6 bases). The CDR3 covers 15 residues. Trimming took 0 bases from V and 5 from J, leaving 14 bases between them. Germline V gene data show CDR1 as SGHTA and CDR2 as FQGNSA.

With regard to this clone: The sample has other DNA sequences that encode this CDR3 too. The chain has TRBV30 and TRBJ1-5; D gene unclear. This CDR3 is built from 13 residues. Trimming took 0 bases from V and 4 from J, leaving 7 bases between them. From germline, CDR1 is GTSNPN and CDR2 SVGIG (reference sequence). The CDR3 loop is CAWSVQGNQPQHF. CDR3 in DNA: TGTGCCTGGAGTGTACAAGGGAATCAGCCCCAGCATTTT.

This clone was seen only once. V is TRBV7-8 and J is TRBJ2-5; D remains unclear. V shed 4 bases and J shed 5 bases, with 17 bases lying between them. Germline-derived CDR1 and CDR2 are SGHVS and FQNEAQ. The CDR3 has 15 residues. This CDR3 reads CASSSPMYDWETQYF. As DNA, the CDR3 is TGTGCCAGCAGCTCCCCCATGTATGACTGGGAGACCCAGTACTTC.

This rearrangement joins TRBV28 to TRBJ2-7, with D possibly matching TRBD1 (6 bases). V lost 4 bases and J lost 3, with 19 bases in between. The CDR3 contains 16 residues. Germline CDR1 is MDHEN and CDR2 is SYDVKM. In DNA form, the CDR3 reads TGTGCCAGCAGTTCTCCCCCAACGACAGGCAGCTACGAGCAGTACTTC. This codes for CASSSPPTTGSYEQYF.